This T cell receptor (beta chain) was captured in a study of long-term antiretroviral therapy in people with HIV. It was version v3.0 of the immunoSEQ assay that was run at survey level. Sequencing was performed with immunoSEQ multiplex PCR; in TCRdb, only in-frame clones are kept and a portion is missing. The repertoire consists of fewer than 45,000 clones, with 90% to 95% occurring once and the leading ten covering about 2.5%. Study-level results: With ART, diversity went up but was still lower than in transplant donor controls. Repertoires in HIV (unlike those of controls) had narrower CDR3 length ranges.

After removal of 1 base from V and 6 bases from J, the junction contained 6 bases not matched to a gene. Germline V gene data show CDR1 as LGHNA and CDR2 as YNFKEQ. CDR3 length: 16 amino acids. Sampling of each donor yielded at least one pre-ART PBMC sample and at least two post-ART PBMC samples. As concerns this clone: Its antigen is unknown.

This TCR came from a woman in her forties or fifties with HIV. The chain joins TRBV4-2 to TRBJ2-5, with 12 bases matching TRBD2. The sequences come from unsorted PBMCs, collected 3.7 years after starting antiretroviral therapy. Here the CDR3 reads CASSQGSSGGAKTQYF. In nucleotides, the CDR3 is TGTGCCAGCAGCCAAGGTTCTAGCGGGGGGGCAAAGACCCAGTACTTC.